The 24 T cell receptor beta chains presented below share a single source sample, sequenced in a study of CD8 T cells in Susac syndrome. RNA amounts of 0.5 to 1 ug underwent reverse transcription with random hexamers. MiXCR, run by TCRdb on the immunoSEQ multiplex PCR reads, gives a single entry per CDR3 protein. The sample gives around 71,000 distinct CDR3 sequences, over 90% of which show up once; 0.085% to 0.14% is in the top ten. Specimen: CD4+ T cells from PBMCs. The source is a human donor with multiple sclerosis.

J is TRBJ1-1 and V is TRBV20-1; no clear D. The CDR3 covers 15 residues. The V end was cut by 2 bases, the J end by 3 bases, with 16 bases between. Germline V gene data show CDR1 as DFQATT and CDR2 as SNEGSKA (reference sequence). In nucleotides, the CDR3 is TGCAGTGCTAGAAGTGGGAGTGGCCGTTACACTGAAGCTTTCTTT. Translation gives CSARSGSGRYTEAFF.

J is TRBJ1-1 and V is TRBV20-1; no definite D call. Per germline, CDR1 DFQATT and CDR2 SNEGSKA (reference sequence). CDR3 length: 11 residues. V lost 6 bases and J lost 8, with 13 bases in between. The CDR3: CSAIKPAEAFF. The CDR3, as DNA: TGCAGTGCCATCAAGCCAGCCGAAGCTTTCTTT.

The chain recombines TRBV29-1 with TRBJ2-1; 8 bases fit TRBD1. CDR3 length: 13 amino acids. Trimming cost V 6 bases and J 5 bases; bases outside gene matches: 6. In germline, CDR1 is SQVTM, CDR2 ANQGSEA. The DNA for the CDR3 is TGCAGCGTCGCCTCGACAGGGGACAATGAGCAGTTCTTC. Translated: CSVASTGDNEQFF.

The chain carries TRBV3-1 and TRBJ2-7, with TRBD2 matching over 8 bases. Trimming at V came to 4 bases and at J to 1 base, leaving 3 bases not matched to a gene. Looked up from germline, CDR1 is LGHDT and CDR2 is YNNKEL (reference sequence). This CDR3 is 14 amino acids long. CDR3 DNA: TGTGCCAGCAGCCTAGCGGGGCGATCCTACGAGCAGTACTTC. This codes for CASSLAGRSYEQYF.

The CDR3, as DNA: TGTGCCAGCAGTCTGGGGTTTTTAGGTCCGGATACGCAGTATTTT. As protein: CASSLGFLGPDTQYF. The chain combines TRBV28 with TRBJ2-3; D remains unclear. The germline V and J ends were trimmed by 5 bases and 6 bases, with 18 bases remaining between them. This CDR3 contains 15 residues. Germline V CDR1 and CDR2: MDHEN, SYDVKM.

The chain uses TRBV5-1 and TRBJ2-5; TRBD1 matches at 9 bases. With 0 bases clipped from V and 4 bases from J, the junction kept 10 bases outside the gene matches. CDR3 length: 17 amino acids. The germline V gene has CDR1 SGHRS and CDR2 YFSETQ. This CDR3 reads CASSLETPGQGRETQYF. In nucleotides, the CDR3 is TGCGCCAGCAGCTTGGAGACTCCGGGACAGGGTAGAGAGACCCAGTACTTC.

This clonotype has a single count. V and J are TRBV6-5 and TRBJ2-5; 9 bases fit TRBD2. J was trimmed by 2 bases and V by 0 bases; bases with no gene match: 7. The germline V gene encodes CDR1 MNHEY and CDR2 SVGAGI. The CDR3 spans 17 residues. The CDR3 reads CASSYSAETSGQETQYF. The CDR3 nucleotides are TGTGCCAGCAGTTACTCTGCAGAGACTAGCGGACAAGAGACCCAGTACTTC.

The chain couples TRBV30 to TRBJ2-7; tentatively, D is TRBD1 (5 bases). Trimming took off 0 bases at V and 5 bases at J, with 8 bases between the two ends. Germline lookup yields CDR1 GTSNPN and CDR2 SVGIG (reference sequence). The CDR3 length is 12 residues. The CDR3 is CAWSVRTNEQYF. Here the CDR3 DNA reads TGTGCCTGGAGTGTTCGGACAAACGAGCAGTACTTC.

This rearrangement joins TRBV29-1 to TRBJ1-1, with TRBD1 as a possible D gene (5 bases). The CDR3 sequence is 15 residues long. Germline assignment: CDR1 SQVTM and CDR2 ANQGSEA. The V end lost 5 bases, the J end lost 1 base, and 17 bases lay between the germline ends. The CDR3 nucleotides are TGCAGCGTTAATTTAATGGGGGGTAGGAACACTGAAGCTTTCTTT. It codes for CSVNLMGGRNTEAFF.

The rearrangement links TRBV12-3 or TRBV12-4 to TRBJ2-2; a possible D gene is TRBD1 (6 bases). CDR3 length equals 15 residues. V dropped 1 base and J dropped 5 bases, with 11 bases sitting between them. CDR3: CASSLGQGQTGELFF. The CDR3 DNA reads TGTGCCAGCAGTTTAGGGCAGGGGCAGACCGGGGAGCTGTTTTTT.

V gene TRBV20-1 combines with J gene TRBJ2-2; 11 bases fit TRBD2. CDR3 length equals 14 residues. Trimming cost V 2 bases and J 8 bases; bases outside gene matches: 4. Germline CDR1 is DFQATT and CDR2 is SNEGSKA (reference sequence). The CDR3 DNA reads TGCAGTGCTAGACTAGCGGGGGGAGGAGGGGAGCTGTTTTTT. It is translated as CSARLAGGGGELFF.

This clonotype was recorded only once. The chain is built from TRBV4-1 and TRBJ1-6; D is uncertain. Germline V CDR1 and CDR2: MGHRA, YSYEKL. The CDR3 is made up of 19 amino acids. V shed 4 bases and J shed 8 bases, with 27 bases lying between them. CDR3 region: CASSRRRIPGPEPDSPLHF. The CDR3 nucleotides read TGCGCCAGCAGCCGAAGGAGAATTCCGGGCCCCGAACCGGATTCACCCCTCCACTTT.

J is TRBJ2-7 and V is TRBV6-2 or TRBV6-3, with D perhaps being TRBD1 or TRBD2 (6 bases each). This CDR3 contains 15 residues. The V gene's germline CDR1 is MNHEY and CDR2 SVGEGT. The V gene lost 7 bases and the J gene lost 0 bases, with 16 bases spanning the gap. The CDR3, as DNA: TGTGCCAGCACAACGGTGGGGGGCCACTCCTACGAGCAGTACTTC. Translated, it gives CASTTVGGHSYEQYF.

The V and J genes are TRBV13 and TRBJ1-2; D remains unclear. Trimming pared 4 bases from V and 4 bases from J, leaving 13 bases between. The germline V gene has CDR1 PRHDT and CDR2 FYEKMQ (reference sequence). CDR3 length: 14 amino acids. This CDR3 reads CASSSERGIYGYTF. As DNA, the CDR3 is TGTGCCAGCAGCTCCGAGAGAGGGATCTATGGCTACACCTTC.

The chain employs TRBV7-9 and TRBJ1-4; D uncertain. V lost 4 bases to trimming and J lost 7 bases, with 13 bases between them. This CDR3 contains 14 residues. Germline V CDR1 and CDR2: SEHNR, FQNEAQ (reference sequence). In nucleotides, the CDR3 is TGTGCCAGCAGCTCCGGTCCGCGGCCTGAAAAACTGTTTTTT. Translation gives CASSSGPRPEKLFF.

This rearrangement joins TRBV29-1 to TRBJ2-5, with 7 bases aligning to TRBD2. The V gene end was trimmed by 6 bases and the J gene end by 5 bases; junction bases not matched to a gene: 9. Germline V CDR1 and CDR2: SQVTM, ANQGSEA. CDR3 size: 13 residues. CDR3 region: CSVLRVGGETQYF. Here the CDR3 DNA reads TGCAGCGTCCTGAGAGTGGGGGGGGAGACCCAGTACTTC.

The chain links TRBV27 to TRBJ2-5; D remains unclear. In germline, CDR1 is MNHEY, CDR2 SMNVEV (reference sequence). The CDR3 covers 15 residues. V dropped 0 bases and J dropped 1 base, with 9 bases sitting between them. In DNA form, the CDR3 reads TGTGCCAGCAGTTTATCGGGATTCCCCCAAGAGACCCAGTACTTC. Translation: CASSLSGFPQETQYF.

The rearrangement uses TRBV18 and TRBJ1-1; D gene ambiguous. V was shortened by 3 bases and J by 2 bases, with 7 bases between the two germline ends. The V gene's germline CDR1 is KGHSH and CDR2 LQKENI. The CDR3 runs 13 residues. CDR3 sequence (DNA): TGTGCCAGCTCACCTTCCAGTAACACTGAAGCTTTCTTT. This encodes CASSPSSNTEAFF.

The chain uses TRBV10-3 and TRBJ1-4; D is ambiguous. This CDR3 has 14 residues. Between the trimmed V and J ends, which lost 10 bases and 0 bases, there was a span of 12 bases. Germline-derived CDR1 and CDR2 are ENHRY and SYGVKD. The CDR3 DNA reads TGTGCCACCCTGGACGGAACAACTAATGAAAAACTGTTTTTT. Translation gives CATLDGTTNEKLFF.

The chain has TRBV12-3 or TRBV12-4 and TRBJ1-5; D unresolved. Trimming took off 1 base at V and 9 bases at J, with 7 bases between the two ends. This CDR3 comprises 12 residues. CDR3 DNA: TGTGCCAGCAGTTTAGATACTCGGCCCCAGCATTTT. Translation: CASSLDTRPQHF.

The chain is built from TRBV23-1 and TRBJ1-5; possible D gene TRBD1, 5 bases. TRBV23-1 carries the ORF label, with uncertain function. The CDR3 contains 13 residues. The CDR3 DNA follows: TGCGTCTCGCGCGGGGCCAGCAATCAGCCCCAGCATTTT. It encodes CVSRGASNQPQHF.

The CDR3 DNA follows: TGTGCCAGCAGCCAAGGCAGGGAGAACACTGAAGCTTTCTTT. This codes for CASSQGRENTEAFF. This chain links TRBV3-1 with TRBJ1-1; D possibly corresponds to TRBD1 (5 bases). The germline gives CDR1 LGHDT, CDR2 YNNKEL (reference sequence). The CDR3 spans 14 residues. Trimming shortened V by 1 base and J by 1 base, and 7 bases separated the two germline ends.

The chain's CDR3 is CASSEGYNEQFF. In nucleotides, the CDR3 is TGTGCCAGCAGTGAGGGATACAATGAGCAGTTCTTC. The V and J genes are TRBV2 and TRBJ2-1, with D unresolved. The CDR3 is 12 amino acids. The V end was cut by 3 bases, the J end by 4 bases, with 4 bases between. Germline CDR1 reads SNHLY; CDR2 reads FYNNEI.

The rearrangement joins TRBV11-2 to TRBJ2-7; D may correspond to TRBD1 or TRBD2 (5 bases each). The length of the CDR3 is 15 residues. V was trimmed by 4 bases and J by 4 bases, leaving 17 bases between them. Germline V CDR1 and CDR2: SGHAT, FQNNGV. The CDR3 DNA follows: TGTGCCAGCAGCTCGGTGGGACCGATGATATACGAGCAGTACTTC. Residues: CASSSVGPMIYEQYF. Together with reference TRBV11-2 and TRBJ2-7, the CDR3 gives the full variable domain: EAGVAQSPRYKIIEKRQSVAFWCNPISGHATLYWYQQILGQGPKLLIQFQNNGVVDDSQLPKDRFSAERLKGVDSTLKIQPAKLEDSAVYLCASSSVGPMIYEQYFGPGTRLTVT.